This TCR beta chain is from a study of beta chain features in type 1 diabetes. Since all of the isolated RNA was reverse transcribed, expressed TCRB transcripts were what got sequenced. TCRdb's copy holds only in-frame clones and misses some; the assay was immunoSEQ multiplex PCR. In the table there are roughly 170,000 clones, more than 10% of which are singletons. This CDR3 contains 12 residues. In germline, CDR1 is SGHTA, CDR2 FQGNSA. V lost 6 bases and J lost 8; bases outside the gene matches: 5. The receptor was isolated from a woman aged 18-29 years in good health. V is TRBV7-2 and J is TRBJ2-3; TRBD2 agrees at 7 bases. Sequencing was done on a sample of central memory CD4+ T cells from blood. This CDR3 reads CASREGGLTQYF. CDR3 DNA: TGTGCCAGCAGGGAGGGAGGGCTTACGCAGTATTTT.